The 20 T cell receptor beta chains reported below all come from one sample, sequenced in a study of T cell responses to AZD1222 COVID-19 vaccine. Repertoires were generated with immunoSEQ multiplex PCR, while TCRdb's copy carries only in-frame clones and drops some. Among approximately 180,000 clones listed, over 85% were seen once. This sample comprised peripheral blood, obtained 28 days after the second dose of the MenACWY control vaccine. Receptor source: an adult who received the MenACWY meningococcal vaccine as a control.

V is TRBV28 and J is TRBJ2-2, with 12 positions matching TRBD2. V was pared by 4 bases and J by 5 bases, with 8 bases of the junction left unmatched. This CDR3 spans 17 amino acids. Looked up from germline, CDR1 is MDHEN and CDR2 is SYDVKM. This CDR3 is CASSSRGLAGWTGELFF. The CDR3 region has the DNA TGTGCCAGCAGTTCCCGCGGACTAGCGGGATGGACCGGGGAGCTGTTTTTT.

The V call is TRBV5-1, the J call TRBJ1-2; perhaps TRBD1 as D (6 bases). The CDR3 consists of 12 residues. In germline, CDR1 is SGHRS, CDR2 YFSETQ. V was clipped by 7 bases and J by 4 bases, with 11 bases between them. DNA for the CDR3: TGCGCCAGCGCGGGACAAGTCTATGGCTACACCTTC. This sequence encodes CASAGQVYGYTF.

The chain employs TRBV11-2 and TRBJ2-7; 8 nucleotides line up with TRBD2. Per the germline V gene, CDR1 is SGHAT and CDR2 is FQNNGV. The CDR3 contains 15 residues. V was clipped by 5 bases and J by 3 bases; unmatched bases: 9. The CDR3 is CASSPGGGRNYEQYF. DNA for the CDR3: TGTGCCAGCAGCCCGGGGGGGGGAAGGAACTACGAGCAGTACTTC. Filled out from reference TRBV11-2 and TRBJ2-7, the complete variable domain reads EAGVAQSPRYKIIEKRQSVAFWCNPISGHATLYWYQQILGQGPKLLIQFQNNGVVDDSQLPKDRFSAERLKGVDSTLKIQPAKLEDSAVYLCASSPGGGRNYEQYFGPGTRLTVT.

This chain links TRBV29-1 with TRBJ2-5; a possible D gene is TRBD2 (6 bases). The V gene's germline CDR1 is SQVTM and CDR2 ANQGSEA. The CDR3 loop spans 14 amino acids. V was pared by 4 bases and J by 5 bases, with 17 bases between. The DNA of the CDR3 is TGCAGCGTTGCCCGACTAGGACGAGGGGAGACCCAGTACTTC. This encodes CSVARLGRGETQYF.

The rearrangement links TRBV18 to TRBJ2-7, with TRBD1 matching over 7 bases. The CDR3 consists of 14 residues. CDR1 and CDR2 (germline): KGHSH, LQKENI. Trimming cost V 4 bases and J 2 bases; bases outside gene matches: 5. The CDR3 loop is CASSQRDRTYEQYF. The CDR3 DNA reads as TGTGCCAGCTCACAACGGGACAGAACCTACGAGCAGTACTTC.

CDR3 region: CASSLNTGGNQPQHF. The CDR3 DNA reads as TGTGCCAGCAGCTTAAATACCGGGGGCAATCAGCCCCAGCATTTT. The chain is built from TRBV7-6 and TRBJ1-5; D gene uncertain. There are 15 residues in the CDR3. V gave up 2 bases and J gave up 2 bases, with 10 bases separating them. Germline lookup yields CDR1 SGHVS and CDR2 FNYEAQ.

The gene calls are TRBV7-6 and TRBJ1-5; 7 bases fit TRBD1. The CDR3 runs 16 residues. V lost 5 bases and J lost 0; bases outside the gene matches: 7. Germline V gene sequence: CDR1 SGHVS, CDR2 FNYEAQ. The DNA of the CDR3 is TGTGCCAGCAGCCAGGGGGACATCCATAGCAATCAGCCCCAGCATTTT. It yields the protein CASSQGDIHSNQPQHF.

The V and J genes are TRBV30 and TRBJ1-2; perhaps TRBD1 as D (6 bases). V gave up 0 bases and J gave up 13 bases, with 9 bases separating them. This CDR3 has 10 residues. Germline CDR1 reads GTSNPN; CDR2 reads SVGIG (reference sequence). The CDR3 coding sequence is TGTGCCTGGAGTGTTGGACAGATCACCTTC. Translating gives CAWSVGQITF.

The table lists this clone with a count of one. The chain is built from TRBV19 and TRBJ1-1; the D gene is possibly TRBD1 (6 bases). The CDR3 loop spans 15 amino acids. The V gene lost 9 bases and the J gene lost 3 bases, with 20 bases spanning the gap. Germline lookup yields CDR1 LNHDA and CDR2 SQIVND (reference sequence). The CDR3: CASTMGGGADTEAFF. The CDR3 nucleotides read TGTGCCAGCACCATGGGGGGGGGCGCGGACACTGAAGCTTTCTTT.

The chain is built from TRBV2 and TRBJ1-1, with 8 bases fitting TRBD1. J was trimmed by 0 bases and V by 6 bases; bases with no gene match: 6. Germline CDR1 SNHLY, CDR2 FYNNEI. The CDR3 runs to 15 residues. CDR3 DNA: TGTGCCAGCAGAAGTCCGGGACAGGTGAACACTGAAGCTTTCTTT. Residues: CASRSPGQVNTEAFF.

The rearrangement joins TRBV30 to TRBJ1-5; perhaps TRBD1 as D (5 bases). Germline V lookup: CDR1 GTSNPN, CDR2 SVGIG (reference sequence). Trimming removed 0 bases at V and 5 bases at J, with 14 bases between. The CDR3 spans 15 residues. The CDR3 spells CAWSVRGPGHQPQHF. The DNA for the CDR3 is TGTGCCTGGAGTGTAAGGGGACCAGGGCATCAGCCCCAGCATTTT.

The chain combines TRBV10-3 with TRBJ2-7; D remains ambiguous. The CDR3 has 11 amino acids. V lost 1 base, J lost 6 bases, and 4 bases lay in between. CDR1 ENHRY and CDR2 SYGVKD come from the germline V gene. The CDR3 DNA follows: TGTGCCATCAGTGAGTTTGGCGAGCAGTACTTC. Translated, it gives CAISEFGEQYF.

The chain is built from TRBV27 and TRBJ1-2; D call uncertain. Trimming pared 0 bases from V and 8 bases from J, leaving 10 bases between. The CDR3 covers 13 residues. CDR1 MNHEY and CDR2 SMNVEV come from the germline V gene (reference sequence). This CDR3 reads CASSLSGRRGYTF. The CDR3 bases are TGTGCCAGCAGTTTATCTGGCAGGCGCGGCTACACCTTC.

This chain connects TRBV14 to TRBJ1-3, with D perhaps TRBD1 (6 bases). In germline, CDR1 is SGHDN, CDR2 FVKESK. The CDR3 contains 15 residues. Trimming removed 7 bases at V and 2 bases at J, with 15 bases between. The CDR3 reads CASNLRGGPGNTIYF. The CDR3, as DNA: TGTGCCAGCAATTTACGGGGGGGGCCTGGAAACACCATATATTTT.

V usage is TRBV9 and J usage is TRBJ1-1; D gene ambiguous. V lost 4 bases, J lost 3 bases, and 10 bases lay in between. The CDR3 runs to 13 residues. Germline loops: CDR1 SGDLS, CDR2 YYNGEE. CDR3 sequence: CASSSSAHTEAFF. Written as DNA, the CDR3 is TGTGCCAGCAGCTCGTCCGCCCACACTGAAGCTTTCTTT.

The chain has TRBV18 and TRBJ1-1; tentatively, D is TRBD1 (5 bases). Between the trimmed V and J ends, which lost 5 bases and 1 base, there was a span of 14 bases. Germline CDR1 and CDR2: KGHSH and LQKENI. The CDR3 is 15 amino acids. The CDR3 DNA sequence: TGTGCCAGCTCAAATTTACAGGTTAAGAACACTGAAGCTTTCTTT. Its protein product is CASSNLQVKNTEAFF.

V usage is TRBV19 and J usage is TRBJ1-5; D unclear. Germline CDR1 reads LNHDA; CDR2 reads SQIVND (reference sequence). The V and J ends lost 10 bases and 0 bases respectively, with 19 bases between them. CDR3 length equals 16 residues. In nucleotides, the CDR3 is TGTGCCACCCGATCGCGCCTCCAATATAGCAATCAGCCCCAGCATTTT. Encoded protein: CATRSRLQYSNQPQHF.

The chain employs TRBV19 and TRBJ1-5; D remains unclear. V gave up 1 base and J gave up 7 bases, with 14 bases separating them. The CDR3 is 15 amino acids. Germline values: CDR1 LNHDA, CDR2 SQIVND (reference sequence). CDR3 bases: TGTGCCAGTAGTATAGGGCCGAGGAACGGCCAGCCCCAGCATTTT. Its translation: CASSIGPRNGQPQHF.

In this sample, this clone turned up once. The chain joins TRBV7-3 to TRBJ2-3; perhaps TRBD1 as D (5 bases). There are 13 residues in the CDR3. V was clipped by 3 bases and J by 3 bases, with 7 bases between them. Looked up from germline, CDR1 is SGHTA and CDR2 is FQGTGA. The CDR3 loop reads CASSFPGTDTQYF. The CDR3 nucleotides are TGTGCCAGCAGCTTCCCAGGGACAGATACGCAGTATTTT.

The rearrangement links TRBV7-8 to TRBJ1-2, with 8 bases matching TRBD1. CDR1 is SGHVS and CDR2 is FQNEAQ in the germline V gene. This CDR3 is 14 amino acids long. Losses at the gene ends were 3 bases for V and 7 bases for J; bases not matched to a gene: 7. The CDR3 region has the DNA TGTGCCAGCAGCTTCATGGCAGGGGGCCGTGGCTACACCTTC. Translation: CASSFMAGGRGYTF.